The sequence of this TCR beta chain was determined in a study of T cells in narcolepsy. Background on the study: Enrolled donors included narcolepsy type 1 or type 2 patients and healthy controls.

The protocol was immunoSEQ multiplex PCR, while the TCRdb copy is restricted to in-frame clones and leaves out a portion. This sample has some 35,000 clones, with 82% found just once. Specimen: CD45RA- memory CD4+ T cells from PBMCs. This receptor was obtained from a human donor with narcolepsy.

The CDR3 spells CASSLEVRARTEAFF. The CDR3 DNA reads TGCGCCAGCAGCTTGGAGGTGCGCGCGCGGACTGAAGCTTTCTTT. The chain is built from TRBV5-1 and TRBJ1-1, with D unclear. Germline CDR1 reads SGHRS; CDR2 reads YFSETQ. The CDR3 has 15 amino acids. Deletions cut 0 bases from V and 5 bases from J, with 14 bases between.